This T cell receptor (delta chain) was captured in a study of gamma-delta T cells after stem cell transplantation. TCRdb called clones anew from the RT-PCR reads with CATT. In the table there are under 2,500 delta-chain clones, about 4.2% of which are singletons. This clone was detected a few times. The protein given by TCRdb reflects a much larger clone and differs at residue 4 from this DNA's translation, likely from a read error; the protein shown is the DNA's translation. CDR3 length: 15 amino acids. Germline values: CDR1 GEAIGNYY, CDR2 EKD. The clonotype comes from a human donor. It is not recorded whose cells these are; they may come from a transplant donor. V and J are TRDV2 and TRDJ1, with D uncertain. The sequenced sample consisted of gamma-delta T cells. The CDR3: CACGTVRPYTDKLIF. For the CDR3, the DNA is TGTGCCTGTGGCACCGTCCGACCATACACCGATAAACTCATCTTT.